This T cell receptor (beta chain) is from a study of regulatory T cells in long-lasting Graves disease. Construction of the TCR beta libraries employed iRepertoire HTBI primers in conjunction with Arm-PCR of CDR3 regions. MiXCR, applied by TCRdb to the multiplex PCR reads, yields one record per CDR3 protein. The sample records about 400,000 distinct CDR3 sequences, around 15% being singletons. The germline gives CDR1 SEHNR, CDR2 FQNEAQ (reference sequence). V was shortened by 1 base and J by 3 bases, with 6 bases between the two germline ends. The CDR3 spans 13 residues. Time point in this sample: newly diagnosed GD, antithyroid drugs for less than 3 months. RNA from PBMCs was the source of the TCR library. Tubes containing EDTA received 8 to 9.5 milliliters of drawn peripheral blood. This clonotype was counted between two and nine times. In addition, the sample was reused for a study of T cells in Graves' hyperthyroidism and ophthalmopathy.

The origin of this receptor is a woman under 30 with Graves disease. Material: peripheral blood mononuclear cells (PBMCs), obtained at new diagnosis, from a patient treated with antithyroid drugs. The chain links TRBV7-9 to TRBJ1-2; the D is unclear. The CDR3 DNA is TGTGCCAGCAGCTTAGGCCAGTACTATGGCTACACCTTC. It yields the protein CASSLGQYYGYTF.